One TCR beta chain is described in this entry. The antigen remains unidentified. There were only healthy Caucasians among the donors. The CDR3 is 14 residues long. Trimming pared 0 bases from V and 13 bases from J, leaving 16 bases between. Germline CDR1 is LGHDT and CDR2 is YNNKEL (reference sequence). A universal primer site was created by template switching, with the cDNA bearing unique molecular identifiers. TCRdb recomputed calls from the 5' RACE reads with MiXCR, one row per CDR3 protein. The table includes under 1 million distinct CDR3 sequences, approximately 13% detected once. The entry originates in a study of identical twins. Findings and limits, study-wide: Cord blood's abundant beta clonotypes had fewer insertions, unlike memory repertoires. In zero-insertion analyses, partial confounding could arise from invariant MAIT and iNKT cells.

The same sample was also used in a study of yellow fever vaccine responses in identical twins.

The chain recombines TRBV3-1 with TRBJ2-1, with a possible D match to TRBD2 (5 bases). Sample: PBMCs. The sequence derives from a woman between 18 and 30 years old in good health. CDR3 protein: CASSQEAAGRDQFF. The DNA for the CDR3 is TGTGCCAGCAGCCAAGAAGCCGCGGGCCGGGATCAGTTCTTC.